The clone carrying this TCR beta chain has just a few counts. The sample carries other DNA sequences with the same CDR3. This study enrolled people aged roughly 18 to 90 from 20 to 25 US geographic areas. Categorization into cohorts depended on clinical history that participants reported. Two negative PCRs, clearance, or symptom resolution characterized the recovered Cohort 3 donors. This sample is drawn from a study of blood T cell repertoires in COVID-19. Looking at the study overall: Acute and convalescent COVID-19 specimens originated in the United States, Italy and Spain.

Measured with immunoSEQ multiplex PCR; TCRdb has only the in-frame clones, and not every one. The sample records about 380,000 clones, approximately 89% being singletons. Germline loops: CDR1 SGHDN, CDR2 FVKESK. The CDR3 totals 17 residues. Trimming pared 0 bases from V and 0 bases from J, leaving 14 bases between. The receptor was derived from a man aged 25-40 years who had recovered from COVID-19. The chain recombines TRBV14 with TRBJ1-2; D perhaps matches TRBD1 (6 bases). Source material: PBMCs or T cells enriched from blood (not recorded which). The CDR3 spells CASSQDLPRGSNYGYTF. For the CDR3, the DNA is TGTGCCAGCAGCCAAGATCTCCCCAGGGGATCTAACTATGGCTACACCTTC.